These T cell receptor beta chains were read from a single sample in a study of blood T cells in healthy people across ages. TCRdb called the 5' RACE reads again in MiXCR, with one record for every CDR3 protein. The sample contains 800,000 to 950,000 distinct CDR3 sequences, roughly 34% of which appear only once. Sequencing input: blood. The source of these receptors is a man younger than 35 in good health. The CDR3 runs from the conserved cysteine through the conserved F or W. Each record gives: D gene, clone size, J gene, V gene, CDR3 protein. The D gene is left open where the match is weak. The size field is filled for only some rows; it gives once, few, many or a size class.

NA | NA | TRBJ2-2 | TRBV6-2/TRBV6-3 | CASIENTGELFF
NA | NA | TRBJ1-1 | TRBV11-2 | CASGGPAAFF
TRBD2 | NA | TRBJ2-7 | TRBV5-6 | CVSSSGGSSYEQYF
TRBD2 | few | TRBJ2-3 | TRBV12-3/TRBV12-4 | CASTPLAGGLQYF
TRBD1 | few | TRBJ1-2 | TRBV20-1 | CSASSTGVGYTF
NA | NA | TRBJ2-1 | TRBV7-2 | CASSRERENEQFF
TRBD2 | once | TRBJ2-5 | TRBV3-1 | CASSQARREEQYF
TRBD1 | few | TRBJ1-2 | TRBV9 | CASSARQGVIHGYTF
TRBD1 | many | TRBJ1-2 | TRBV14 | CASSDTGAYGYTF
TRBD2 | NA | TRBJ2-3 | TRBV7-2 | CASSSTSGDTDTQYF
TRBD2 | NA | TRBJ2-7 | TRBV6-2/TRBV6-3 | CASSVRPSGRLSYEQYF
NA | NA | TRBJ1-3 | TRBV28 | CASTREGSGNTIYF
NA | NA | TRBJ1-6 | TRBV10-3 | CAISRLGGNNNSPLHF
NA | NA | TRBJ2-1 | TRBV14 | CASSQDGLALLNEQFF
NA | many | TRBJ2-5 | TRBV7-6 | CASSLAGAETQYF
NA | NA | TRBJ1-6 | TRBV20-1 | CSARQGDSPLHF
TRBD1 | NA | TRBJ2-5 | TRBV4-1 | CASSQGTGTGGDEQYF
TRBD1 | NA | TRBJ1-1 | TRBV5-4 | CASSPGTGSGVNTEAFF
TRBD1 | few | TRBJ1-1 | TRBV20-1 | CSGLTQGTEAFF
TRBD2 | NA | TRBJ2-3 | TRBV5-5 | CASSSKTGTITDTQYF
TRBD1 | NA | TRBJ1-2 | TRBV12-3/TRBV12-4 | CASSFWAGGNINYGYTF
NA | NA | TRBJ2-1 | TRBV7-9 | CAPRTLDEQFF
TRBD2 | NA | TRBJ2-3 | TRBV29-1 | CSVEGQRSGGTQYF
TRBD1 | few | TRBJ1-2 | TRBV7-2 | CASSLARDRVHGYTF
NA | many | TRBJ2-1 | TRBV12-3/TRBV12-4 | CASTPAGIYNEQFF
NA | many | TRBJ2-3 | TRBV5-1 | CASGGTALDTQYF
NA | NA | TRBJ1-1 | TRBV20-1 | CSALSRGNTEAFF
TRBD1 | few | TRBJ2-2 | TRBV12-3/TRBV12-4 | CASSPGTATGELFF
NA | NA | TRBJ2-3 | TRBV29-1 | CSVRGGVTDTQYF
NA | many | TRBJ1-1 | TRBV29-1 | CSVGGVTEAFF
TRBD2 | NA | TRBJ2-3 | TRBV2 | CASSERRGGTDTQYF
NA | few | TRBJ1-1 | TRBV12-3/TRBV12-4 | CASSLWEGSAEAFF
TRBD2 | NA | TRBJ2-5 | TRBV20-1 | CSASGPGTSGDNNEQYF
NA | many | TRBJ1-1 | TRBV12-3/TRBV12-4 | CASSLGTGAEAFF
NA | many | TRBJ2-5 | TRBV10-3 | CAISESTGRSETQYF
TRBD1 | NA | TRBJ1-2 | TRBV29-1 | CSVEGLYRGYGYTF
NA | few | TRBJ2-5 | TRBV3-1 | CASSQDHPGEETQYF
TRBD1 | NA | TRBJ2-5 | TRBV20-1 | CSARETGLQTQYF
NA | few | TRBJ2-1 | TRBV7-9 | CASSLRDLNLSEQFF
NA | few | TRBJ2-1 | TRBV7-2 | CASSFPGEQFF
NA | many | TRBJ2-3 | TRBV7-2 | CASSLRPGEDTQYF
TRBD1 | NA | TRBJ2-7 | TRBV12-3/TRBV12-4 | CASSGTGDVNEQYF
NA | few | TRBJ1-2 | TRBV4-1 | CASSRFKGYTF
NA | NA | TRBJ1-1 | TRBV7-8 | CASSSAGMNTEAFF